This TCR beta chain was obtained from a study of cytomegalovirus exposure and HLA in healthy donors. Study-level results: Later analysis showed TCR association rates varying by HLA locus, highest for DRB1 and lowest for HLA-C. Most TCRs appeared rarely, but some public TCRs recurred in many donors.

Comment on this clone: Its target is unknown.

It was with 60 Vbeta and 13 Jbeta primers that the PCR ran. Here immunoSEQ multiplex PCR was the method, and the copy in TCRdb shows in-frame clones only, minus some. Of some 80,000 clones listed, 78% were seen once; the top ten hold roughly 1.5%. Germline V gives CDR1 LNHDA, CDR2 SQIVND (reference sequence). V shed 5 bases and J shed 4 bases, with 11 bases lying between them. The CDR3 length is 13 residues. The rearrangement uses TRBV19 and TRBJ1-1, with D possibly being TRBD1 (6 bases). This TCR derives from a man aged 40-55 years in good health and CMV-seronegative. Sequencing input: PBMCs. The CDR3: CASSVVQGTEAFF. Written as DNA, the CDR3 is TGTGCCAGTAGTGTCGTACAGGGCACTGAAGCTTTCTTT.